This is a list of T cell receptor beta chains from one sample in a study of shared clonotypes between healthy human individuals. Assay: immunoSEQ multiplex PCR; the TCRdb copy retains only in-frame clones and omits some. The profile shows around 510,000 clones, roughly 95% of them singletons. The specimen sequenced was naive CD4+ T cells sorted from blood. The receptors derive from a woman under 40 in good health. Both conserved end residues are part of each CDR3. The D gene is left open where the match is weak. Some rows have no size entry. The others give once, few or many, or a class for an expanded clone.

>TRBJ2-7|.|TRBV30|.
TGTGCCTGGAGTCACGAGCAGTACTTC
CAWSHEQYF
>TRBJ1-5|.|TRBV6-1|.
TGTGCCAGCAGGAGTGGGGAGGGTTGGCAGCCCCAGCATTTT
CASRSGEGWQPQHF
>TRBJ2-7|.|TRBV6-5|.
TGTGCCAGCAGCCCCGCGGACCTGGGACTCTACGAGCAGTACTTC
CASSPADLGLYEQYF
>TRBJ1-2|.|TRBV10-2|.
TGCGCCAGCAGTGAGTCTCAGGGAGGCTACACCTTC
CASSESQGGYTF
>TRBJ1-2|.|TRBV4-1|TRBD1
TGCGCCAGCAGCCAAGAAACAGGGGTATATGGCTACACCTTC
CASSQETGVYGYTF
>TRBJ1-1|.|TRBV5-5|.
TGTGCCAGCAGCCCAGGAGGAACTGAAGCTTTCTTT
CASSPGGTEAFF
>TRBJ2-2|.|TRBV5-1|TRBD2
TGCGCCAGCAGCACCAGAGCGGGAGCCGTCGGGGAGCTGTTTTTT
CASSTRAGAVGELFF
>TRBJ2-7|.|TRBV28|.
TGTGCCAGCAGTTTATCTAGCTACTACGAGCAGTACTTC
CASSLSSYYEQYF
>TRBJ1-5|.|TRBV6-1|.
TGTGCCAGCAGTGAATTCGACAGCCGCAATCAGCCCCAGCATTTT
CASSEFDSRNQPQHF
>TRBJ2-1|.|TRBV6-1|.
TGTGCCAGCAGTGAAGCTCCGGACAGTGAGCAGTTCTTC
CASSEAPDSEQFF
>TRBJ1-1|few|TRBV6-5|TRBD1
TGTGCCAGCAGATCCACAGGGGGAACTGAAGCTTTCTTT
CASRSTGGTEAFF
>TRBJ2-1|once|TRBV5-1|TRBD2
TGCGCCAGCAGCTCCGGCGGACTAGCGGGAGCTGTCTCTGAGCAGTTCTTC
CASSSGGLAGAVSEQFF
>TRBJ2-1|.|TRBV29-1|.
TGCAGCGCCACTTCCTGGGAGCAGGGTGAGCAGTTCTTC
CSATSWEQGEQFF
>TRBJ1-2|.|TRBV20-1|TRBD1
TGCAGTGCTACTATACAGGGGGGCTACACCTTC
CSATIQGGYTF
>TRBJ1-5|.|TRBV4-1|.
TGCGCCAGCAGCCAAGAACCAAGCAATCAGCCCCAGCATTTT
CASSQEPSNQPQHF
>TRBJ2-7|.|TRBV28|TRBD2
TGTGCCAGCAGAAGGAGGCGGGAGCTGTACTTC
CASRRRRELYF
>TRBJ2-7|.|TRBV27|TRBD2
TGTGCCAGCAGACTTAGCGGGAATACCTTTTACGAGCAGTACTTC
CASRLSGNTFYEQYF
>TRBJ1-1|.|TRBV2|.
TGTGCCAGCAGCTCTAGGGGGGTCGCTGAAGCTTTCTTT
CASSSRGVAEAFF
>TRBJ2-5|.|TRBV6-5|.
TGTGCCAGTAGTTACATAGGATCGATAGAGACCCAGTACTTC
CASSYIGSIETQYF
>TRBJ2-7|.|TRBV5-4|TRBD1
TGTGCCAGCAGCGTAAGACAGGGGGCGCCCTACGAGCAGTACTTC
CASSVRQGAPYEQYF
>TRBJ1-3|.|TRBV5-8|.
TGTGCCAGCAGCTTCGGGTCCTCTGGAAACACCATATATTTT
CASSFGSSGNTIYF
>TRBJ1-5|.|TRBV18|TRBD1
TGTGCCAGCTCACCCGGACAGGGTCATCAGCCCCAGCATTTT
CASSPGQGHQPQHF
>TRBJ2-5|.|TRBV11-2|.
TGTGCCAGCAGCGGGGGGCCGGGATCGATACAAGAGACCCAGTACTTC
CASSGGPGSIQETQYF
>TRBJ1-3|.|TRBV5-1|.
TGCGCCAGCAGCTTGGACACAGGAGTCATAGGAAACACCATATATTTT
CASSLDTGVIGNTIYF
>TRBJ2-7|.|TRBV9|TRBD1
TGTGCCAGCAGCGTAGGACAGGGGGCCTACGAGCAGTACTTC
CASSVGQGAYEQYF
>TRBJ2-7|.|TRBV5-1|TRBD1
TGCGCCAGCAGCTTGGGGACAGGGCCCTCCTACGAGCAGTACTTC
CASSLGTGPSYEQYF
>TRBJ2-4|.|TRBV28|TRBD2
TGTGCCAGCGGACTTGGCGGGAGATTAGACATTCAGTACTTC
CASGLGGRLDIQYF
>TRBJ1-2|.|TRBV5-1|.
TGCGCCAGCTCCCTCGAGGACAGCCCCTATGGCTACACCTTC
CASSLEDSPYGYTF
>TRBJ1-2|once|TRBV28|.
TGTGCCAGCAGAGGGCCGCCTTTGTCCTATGGCTACACCTTC
CASRGPPLSYGYTF
>TRBJ1-2|.|TRBV6-5|TRBD1
TGTGCCAGCAGTCCCGGGACAGACTATGGCTACACCTTC
CASSPGTDYGYTF
>TRBJ2-7|few|TRBV2|.
TGTGCCAGCGGGAGGCTAAATACCTACGAGCAGTACTTC
CASGRLNTYEQYF
>TRBJ2-1|.|TRBV9|TRBD1
TGTGCCAGCAGCGTCGGATTAAAGGGACAGGGTTTCTTTGAGCAGTTCTTC
CASSVGLKGQGFFEQFF
>TRBJ2-1|few|TRBV19|TRBD2
TGTGCCAGTAGTCATAGCGGGGGGCCCTACAATGAGCAGTTCTTC
CASSHSGGPYNEQFF